Below are 8 T cell receptor beta chains sequenced from a single sample in a study of blood T cells in healthy people across ages. Then a second PCR, running about 7 to 11 cycles, was carried out with a sample-barcoded 5' primer and a J-beta primer mix. From the 5' RACE reads, TCRdb called clonotypes with MiXCR, one entry per CDR3 protein. The profile covers approximately 1,000,000 distinct CDR3 sequences, with 45% appearing a single time and around 18% taken by the ten largest. Sequencing input: blood. All receptors derive from a woman in her sixties or seventies in good health.

The chain joins TRBV27 to TRBJ2-1, with 15 nucleotides matching TRBD2. CDR1 MNHEY and CDR2 SMNVEV come from the germline V gene (reference sequence). The CDR3 is 16 amino acids. V dropped 5 bases and J dropped 9; count of bases not matched to a gene: 8. Written as DNA, the CDR3 is TGTGCCAGCAGTACCGGACTAGCGGGAGGGCCCGGTGAGCAGTTCTTC. Translation gives CASSTGLAGGPGEQFF.

The chain couples TRBV5-6 to TRBJ2-7; perhaps TRBD2 as D (6 bases). There are 14 residues in the CDR3. Trimming took off 2 bases at V and 0 bases at J, with 9 bases between the two ends. The germline V gene encodes CDR1 SGHDT and CDR2 YYEEEE. The CDR3 region has the DNA TGTGCCAGCAGCTTTAGCGGTTACTCCTACGAGCAGTACTTC. This codes for CASSFSGYSYEQYF.

The chain is built from TRBV7-9 and TRBJ2-1, with 7 bases matching TRBD2. Trimming took 4 bases from V and 15 from J; bases not matched to a gene: 12. Germline V gives CDR1 SEHNR, CDR2 FQNEAQ (reference sequence). This CDR3 spans 13 amino acids. The CDR3 sequence: CASSSQETSELFF. The CDR3 coding sequence is TGTGCCAGCAGCTCACAAGAAACTAGCGAACTGTTCTTC.

The V and J genes are TRBV6-4 and TRBJ2-7, with D tentatively TRBD2 (5 bases). The germline gives CDR1 MRHNA, CDR2 SNTAGT. This CDR3 spans 14 amino acids. The ends were cut back, 8 bases at V and 2 bases at J, with 16 bases in the middle. The CDR3 loop reads CASHSRAATYEQYF. The CDR3 bases are TGTGCCAGCCATAGTCGAGCGGCCACCTACGAGCAGTACTTC.

CDR3: CASSDPRQGEGWETQYF. In DNA form, the CDR3 reads TGTGCCAGCAGCGACCCGAGACAGGGCGAAGGTTGGGAGACCCAGTACTTC. This chain links TRBV9 with TRBJ2-5, with 7 bases matching TRBD1. Germline-derived CDR1 and CDR2 are SGDLS and YYNGEE. The CDR3 loop spans 17 amino acids. The J segment lost 5 bases and the V segment lost 3 bases, leaving 16 bases of the junction unmatched.

The chain carries TRBV30 and TRBJ1-2, with D maybe TRBD1 (6 bases). Germline CDR1 GTSNPN, CDR2 SVGIG (reference sequence). The CDR3 totals 16 residues. Trimming stripped 2 bases from V and 0 bases from J, with 16 bases between. The DNA of the CDR3 is TGTGCCTGGAGTTTAACAACAGGGAGCACTAACTATGGCTACACCTTC. It yields the protein CAWSLTTGSTNYGYTF.

This clonotype was picked up many times. The V call is TRBV7-8, the J call TRBJ2-3; D is unresolved. V lost 4 bases to trimming and J lost 1 base, with 9 bases between them. The germline V gene has CDR1 SGHVS and CDR2 FQNEAQ. This CDR3 spans 14 amino acids. CDR3 nucleotides: TGTGCCAGCAGCTCCGGACGCCGCACAGATACGCAGTATTTT. Translated, it gives CASSSGRRTDTQYF.

In its sample, this clonotype was seen once. This chain links TRBV12-3 or TRBV12-4 with TRBJ2-1, with TRBD2 matching over 8 bases. This CDR3 contains 15 residues. V lost 6 bases and J lost 8; bases outside the gene matches: 12. The CDR3: CASSPPSGRRDEQFF. CDR3 bases: TGTGCCAGCAGCCCTCCCAGCGGGAGACGTGATGAGCAGTTCTTC.